This record covers a single T cell receptor (beta chain). V gave up 8 bases and J gave up 3 bases; unmatched junction bases: 2. Germline V gene lookup returns CDR1 MNHEY and CDR2 SVGAGI. CDR3 length equals 12 residues. The sample comes from a study of blood T cell repertoires in COVID-19. Looking at the study overall: Whether acute or convalescent, the COVID-19 samples came from the United States, Italy and Spain. The cDNA or gDNA used as material had been derived from T cells, B-cell-depleted T cells, or PBMCs.

Per the original data handling: Cell counts per sample came from amplifying reference gene primers. Using immunoSEQ multiplex PCR, the repertoire was profiled, and TCRdb retains in-frame clones only, with some absent. That table furnishes V, J and clone size, whereas the DNA furnished D and trimming. The repertoire holds 35,000 or so clones, with about 90% as singletons. The source of this sequence is a human donor in a cohort sampled during active COVID-19. Sample: peripheral blood. This sequence joins TRBV6-5 and TRBJ1-2; 8 positions agree with TRBD1. The CDR3 bases are TGTGCCAGCGGACAGGGCGACTATGGCTACACCTTC. Translating it yields CASGQGDYGYTF.